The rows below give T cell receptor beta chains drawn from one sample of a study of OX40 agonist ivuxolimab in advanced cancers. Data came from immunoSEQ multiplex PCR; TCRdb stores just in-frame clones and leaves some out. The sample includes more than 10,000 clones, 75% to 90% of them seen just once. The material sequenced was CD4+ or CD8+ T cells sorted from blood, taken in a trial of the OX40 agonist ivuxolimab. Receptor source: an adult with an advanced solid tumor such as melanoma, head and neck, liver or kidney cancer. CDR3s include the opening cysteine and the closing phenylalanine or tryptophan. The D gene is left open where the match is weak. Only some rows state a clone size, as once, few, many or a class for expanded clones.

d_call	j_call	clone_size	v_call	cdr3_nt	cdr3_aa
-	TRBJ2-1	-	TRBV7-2	TGTGCCAGCAGCTTAGGTTTAGAAGGGGGCAATGAGCAGTTCTTC	CASSLGLEGGNEQFF
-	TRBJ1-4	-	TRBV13	TGTGCCAGCAGCTTATCCCGGGGGCCTAATGAAAAACTGTTTTTT	CASSLSRGPNEKLFF
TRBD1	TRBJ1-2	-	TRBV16	TGTGCCAGCAGCGCCCGGGACAGGTCCGCCTATGGCTACACCTTC	CASSARDRSAYGYTF
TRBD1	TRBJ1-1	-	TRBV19	TGTGCCAGTAGTATCGGGACAGGGATGACTGAAGCTTTCTTT	CASSIGTGMTEAFF
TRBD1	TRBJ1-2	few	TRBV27	TGTGCCAGCAGTCCTCGGACAGGGGGCGCATTAGGCTACACCTTC	CASSPRTGGALGYTF
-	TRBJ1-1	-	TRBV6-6	TGTGCCAGCAGTTACGGACAGAACACTGAAGCTTTCTTT	CASSYGQNTEAFF
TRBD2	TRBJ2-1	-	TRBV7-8	TGTGCCAGCAGCTTATATCATCAACCAGGACTAGCGGGAGGGGAGCGCAATGAGCAGTTCTTC	CASSLYHQPGLAGGERNEQFF
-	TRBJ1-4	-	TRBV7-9	TGTGCCAGCAGCCGCGCTTACAGTGCAACTAATGAAAAACTGTTTTTT	CASSRAYSATNEKLFF
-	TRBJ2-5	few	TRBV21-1	TGTGCCAGCAGCCCCCGCAGCGAACAAGAGACCCAGTACTTC	CASSPRSEQETQYF
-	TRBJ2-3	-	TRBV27	TGTGCCAGCAGTTTCTTTAGGGCAGATACGCAGTATTTT	CASSFFRADTQYF
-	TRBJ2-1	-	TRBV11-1	TGTGCCAGCAGCTTAGAAGTGGGTAGCGGATACAGCTCCTACAATGAGCAGTTCTTC	CASSLEVGSGYSSYNEQFF
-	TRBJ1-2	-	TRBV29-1	TGCAGCGACACCTCTGATAACTATGGCTACACCTTC	CSDTSDNYGYTF
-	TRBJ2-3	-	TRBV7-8	TGTGCCAGCAGCTTAGCTACACCCGGAGATACGCAGTATTTT	CASSLATPGDTQYF
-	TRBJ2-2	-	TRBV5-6	TGTGCCAGCAGCTCCTCCTTAGCGACAAACACCGGGGAGCTGTTTTTT	CASSSSLATNTGELFF
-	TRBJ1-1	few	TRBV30	TGTGCCTGGATCCTCCGTGGGACTGAAGCTTTCTTT	CAWILRGTEAFF
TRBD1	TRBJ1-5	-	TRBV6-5	TGTGCCAGCAGTTCTGGACAGGGAACCAATCAGCCCCAGCATTTT	CASSSGQGTNQPQHF
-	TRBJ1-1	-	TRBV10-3	TGTGCCATCAGTGTAGGTAACACTGAAGCTTTCTTT	CAISVGNTEAFF
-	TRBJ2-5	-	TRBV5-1	TGCGCCAGCAGCTTGATGGGGGGCGGAGAGACCCAGTACTTC	CASSLMGGGETQYF
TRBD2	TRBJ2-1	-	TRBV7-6	TGTGCCAGCAGCTCTAGGAGGGGTAGCGGGAGCTCCTACAATGAGCAGTTCTTC	CASSSRRGSGSSYNEQFF
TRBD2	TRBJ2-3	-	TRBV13	TGTGCCAGCAGCTTAAACCTAGCGGGGGGCCAGGATACGCAGTATTTT	CASSLNLAGGQDTQYF
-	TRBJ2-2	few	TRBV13	TGTGCCAGCAGTTCCAATACAGGGGGACTAAACACCGGGGAGCTGTTTTTT	CASSSNTGGLNTGELFF
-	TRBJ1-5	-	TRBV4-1	TGCGCCAGCAGCCAAGTTGGGTATCAGCCCCAGCATTTT	CASSQVGYQPQHF